Here is one TCR beta chain with its context. Source study methods: Scientists estimated how many nucleated cells there were by amplifying reference gene primers. TCRdb's copy holds only in-frame clones and misses some; the assay was immunoSEQ multiplex PCR. The V and J calls and clone size come from that table; D and trimming were worked out from the DNA. The sample lists approximately 30,000 clones; around 85% were seen once. Trimming pared 0 bases from V and 5 bases from J, leaving 13 bases between. CDR1 and CDR2 from the germline V gene are KGHSH and LQKENI. CDR3 length equals 15 residues. The data belong to a study of blood T cell repertoires in COVID-19. Study-wide background: Italy, Spain and the United States were the sources of the convalescent and acute COVID-19 samples. Sample material is recorded as cDNA or gDNA derived from T cells, B-cell-depleted T cells, or PBMCs.

Input material: peripheral blood. The V and J genes are TRBV18 and TRBJ2-5; a weak D match, TRBD1 (6 bases). This clonotype originated in a human donor in a cohort sampled during active COVID-19. The CDR3 region has the DNA TGTGCCAGCTCACCACCGAGGGGGTCTGGGGAGACCCAGTACTTC. It yields the protein CASSPPRGSGETQYF.